This entry lists 24 T cell receptor beta chains sequenced from one sample in a study of CD8+CD57+ T cells in acquired aplastic anemia. Profiles of TCR beta VDJ and CDR3 were generated from a genomic DNA template. MiXCR, applied by TCRdb to the reads, yields one record per CDR3 protein. Of about 180,000 distinct CDR3 sequences in the sample, roughly 65% are singletons; the top ten hold under 45%. CD8+CD57+ cell expansion, shown by flow cytometry, had occurred in the patients selected for sequencing. The material sequenced was sorted CD4+, CD8+, or CD8+CD57+ T cells (not recorded which) from PBMCs. Every receptor here comes from a human donor with aplastic anemia.

J is TRBJ1-1 and V is TRBV7-4, with D hard to call. Germline CDR1 reads SGHVT; CDR2 reads SQSDAQ. V lost 6 bases and J lost 3, with 11 bases in between. The CDR3 covers 13 residues. This CDR3 is CASRPDKYTEAFF. The CDR3 DNA reads as TGTGCCAGCAGACCTGACAAGTACACTGAAGCTTTCTTT. Full variable domain (outside the CDR3, taken from reference TRBV7-4 and TRBJ1-1): GAGVSQSPRYKVAKRGRDVALRCDSISGHVTLYWYRQTLGQGSEVLTYSQSDAQRDKSGRPSGRFSAERPERSVSTLKIQRTEQGDSAVYLCASRPDKYTEAFFGQGTRLTVV.

V usage is TRBV20-1 and J usage is TRBJ2-3; D uncertain. This CDR3 contains 14 residues. Germline V gives CDR1 DFQATT, CDR2 SNEGSKA (reference sequence). Trimming pared 5 bases from V and 0 bases from J, leaving 12 bases between. DNA of the CDR3: TGCAGTGCTTCATTAGCTGCTAGCACAGATACGCAGTATTTT. Translated, it gives CSASLAASTDTQYF.

This chain uses TRBV15 with TRBJ1-4, with 8 nucleotides matching TRBD1. After removal of 1 base from V and 7 bases from J, the junction contained 11 bases not matched to a gene. Germline CDR1 is LNHNV and CDR2 is YYDKDF (reference sequence). The CDR3 covers 17 residues. CDR3: CATSRGNVGQESEKLFF. Written as DNA, the CDR3 is TGTGCCACCAGCAGAGGCAACGTGGGACAGGAGAGTGAAAAACTGTTTTTT.

V gene TRBV7-2 combines with J gene TRBJ2-7; D ambiguous. The germline gives CDR1 SGHTA, CDR2 FQGNSA. V lost 1 base and J 5 bases, leaving 12 bases between the germline ends. The CDR3 extends over 14 amino acids. The CDR3 reads CASSLDRAVNEQYF. In nucleotides, the CDR3 is TGTGCCAGCAGCTTAGATCGTGCAGTGAACGAGCAGTACTTC.

The genes are TRBV2 and TRBJ2-5; 10 bases fit TRBD1. The V gene end was trimmed by 1 base and the J gene end by 5 bases; junction bases not matched to a gene: 4. CDR1 is SNHLY, CDR2 FYNNEI, per germline. This CDR3 region has 15 residues. Here the CDR3 reads CASSEGQGAWETQYF. Here the CDR3 DNA reads TGTGCCAGCAGTGAAGGACAGGGGGCTTGGGAGACCCAGTACTTC.

The chain couples TRBV24-1 to TRBJ2-7; D not resolved. CDR1 is KGHDR, CDR2 SFDVKD, per germline. The V and J ends lost 6 bases and 6 bases respectively, with 14 bases between them. There are 13 residues in the CDR3. Here the CDR3 reads CATSKAGEAEQYF. CDR3 in DNA: TGTGCCACCAGTAAAGCAGGAGAGGCCGAGCAGTACTTC.

The chain uses TRBV7-3 and TRBJ1-4; D is perhaps TRBD1 (5 bases). There are 16 residues in the CDR3. The V end lost 2 bases, the J end lost 7 bases, and 17 bases lay between the germline ends. Germline CDR1 SGHTA, CDR2 FQGTGA. The DNA of the CDR3 is TGTGCCAGCAGCTTAGTCCCAGGTGGGGGACTTGAAAAACTGTTTTTT. Translation gives CASSLVPGGGLEKLFF.

Notes on this clonotype: At one end the junction does not follow the germline gene, possibly because of a read error. The chain couples TRBV19 to TRBJ1-6, with D tentatively TRBD1 (6 bases). CDR1 is LNHDA, CDR2 SQIVND, per germline (reference sequence). This CDR3 is built from 14 residues. The CDR3 loop reads CASSTQGHNSPLHF. The CDR3 DNA is TGTGCCAGTAGTACACAGGGTCATAACTCACCCCTCCACTTT. Together with reference TRBV19 and TRBJ1-6, the CDR3 gives the full variable domain: DGGITQSPKYLFRKEGQNVTLSCEQNLNHDAMYWYRQDPGQGLRLIYYSQIVNDFQKGDIAEGYSVSREKKESFPLTVTSAQKNPTAFYLCASSTQGHNSPLHFGNGTRLTVT.

V usage is TRBV25-1 and J usage is TRBJ1-2; possibly TRBD1 for D (5 bases). Trimming took 5 bases from V and 8 from J, leaving 18 bases between them. CDR3 length: 14 amino acids. The germline V gene encodes CDR1 MGHDK and CDR2 SYGVNS. CDR3 residues: CASSRDGTVEGYTF. As DNA, the CDR3 is TGTGCCAGCAGTAGGGATGGGACCGTCGAGGGCTACACCTTC.

This chain links TRBV2 with TRBJ2-7, with TRBD2 matching 14 bases. Germline assignment: CDR1 SNHLY and CDR2 FYNNEI. The CDR3 length is 16 residues. J was trimmed by 2 bases and V by 3 bases; bases with no gene match: 3. The CDR3 reads CASSDGLAGGTYEQYF. For the CDR3, the DNA is TGTGCCAGCAGTGACGGACTAGCGGGGGGCACCTACGAGCAGTACTTC.

Only one count was recorded for this clonotype. This sequence joins TRBV2 and TRBJ1-1; 9 bases match TRBD1. This CDR3 is built from 12 residues. V shed 7 bases and J 11 bases; nucleotides not matched to a gene: 8. Looked up from germline, CDR1 is SNHLY and CDR2 is FYNNEI. As DNA, the CDR3 is TGTGCCAGCACCCAAGGGGACAGGGCGGCTTTCTTT. It encodes CASTQGDRAAFF.

The V call is TRBV7-8, the J call TRBJ1-4; D is perhaps TRBD1 (5 bases). V lost 1 base and J 7 bases, leaving 7 bases between the germline ends. The CDR3 has 13 residues. Germline loops: CDR1 SGHVS, CDR2 FQNEAQ. This CDR3 is CASSLGGSEKLFF. In nucleotides, the CDR3 is TGTGCCAGCAGCTTAGGGGGGTCTGAAAAACTGTTTTTT.

With respect to this clonotype: A junction end diverges from the germline sequence, so it may reflect a read error. The CDR3 loop reads CAISDAGYLSRELFF. The CDR3 DNA follows: TGTGCCATCAGTGACGCAGGCTACCTTTCTAGGGAGCTGTTTTTT. This chain connects TRBV10-1 to TRBJ2-2; D is undetermined. Germline lookup yields CDR1 WNHNN and CDR2 SYGVQD (reference sequence). The CDR3 extends over 15 amino acids.

This clonotype appeared many times. The J gene is TRBJ2-7, the V gene TRBV7-8, with a possible D match to TRBD2 (6 bases). CDR3 size: 13 residues. Deletions cut 5 bases from V and 2 bases from J, with 10 bases between. Germline lookup yields CDR1 SGHVS and CDR2 FQNEAQ. CDR3 DNA sequence: TGTGCCAGCAGCGTCGGAGGGACCTACGAGCAGTACTTC. This sequence encodes CASSVGGTYEQYF. The full variable domain, with the rest looked up from reference TRBV7-8 and TRBJ2-7, is GAGVSQSPRYKVAKRGQDVALRCDPISGHVSLFWYQQALGQGPEFLTYFQNEAQLDKSGLPSDRFFAERPEGSVSTLKIQRTQQEDSAVYLCASSVGGTYEQYFGPGTRLTVT.

At least ten counts were recorded for this clonotype. The chain couples TRBV5-1 to TRBJ1-2; 8 nucleotides agree with TRBD1. The ends lost 4 bases at V and 0 bases at J; junction bases unmatched: 5. The CDR3 is 15 amino acids. Per the germline V gene, CDR1 is SGHRS and CDR2 is YFSETQ. The CDR3 here is CASSLEQGANYGYTF. CDR3 DNA sequence: TGCGCCAGCAGCCTCGAACAGGGGGCTAACTATGGCTACACCTTC.

This rearrangement joins TRBV18 to TRBJ1-2; D possibly corresponds to TRBD1 (6 bases). V gave up 3 bases and J gave up 4 bases, with 12 bases separating them. Germline CDR1 and CDR2: KGHSH and LQKENI. The CDR3 is 14 amino acids. DNA of the CDR3: TGTGCCAGCTCACCCACCGGGACAAGCTATGGCTACACCTTC. This gives the protein CASSPTGTSYGYTF.

CDR3 sequence reads: CASSGRVEQYF. The CDR3 bases are TGTGCCAGCAGTGGGAGGGTCGAGCAGTACTTC. The chain joins TRBV2 to TRBJ2-7, with a possible D match to TRBD2 (6 bases). Trimming removed 4 bases from V and 6 bases from J, with 7 bases in between. The CDR3 loop spans 11 amino acids. Germline CDR1 SNHLY, CDR2 FYNNEI.

The J gene is TRBJ2-1, the V gene TRBV7-8; unclear D gene. V was pared by 1 base and J by 6 bases, with 10 bases between. This CDR3 region has 14 residues. Germline assignment: CDR1 SGHVS and CDR2 FQNEAQ. The CDR3 bases are TGTGCCAGCAGCTTAGGGGCAGCCTTCAATGAGCAGTTCTTC. As protein: CASSLGAAFNEQFF.

For this clonotype: A read error may produce the germline difference seen at one junction end. V and J are TRBV7-7 and TRBJ2-5; D not resolved. Germline V CDR1 and CDR2: SSHAT, FNYEAQ (reference sequence). The CDR3 runs to 16 residues. CDR3 sequence: CASSLGEARIQETQYF. The CDR3 nucleotides are TGTGCTAGCAGCTTAGGTGAAGCACGGATACAAGAGACCCAGTACTTC.

This clonotype was picked up one time. The J gene is TRBJ2-5, the V gene TRBV10-2, with D possibly TRBD1 on 6 matching bases. The CDR3 is 14 amino acids. V dropped 6 bases and J dropped 1 base, with 12 bases sitting between them. Per the germline V gene, CDR1 is WSHSY and CDR2 is SAAADI. The CDR3 protein is CASSPLDSQETQYF. As DNA, the CDR3 is TGCGCCAGCAGCCCCCTGGACAGCCAAGAGACCCAGTACTTC.

V and J are TRBV10-3 and TRBJ2-1, with D perhaps TRBD1 (6 bases). The germline V gene encodes CDR1 ENHRY and CDR2 SYGVKD. There are 13 residues in the CDR3. With 2 bases removed from V and 10 bases from J, the gap between germline ends came to 12 bases. CDR3 sequence (DNA): TGTGCCATCAGTGAGGGACTGGGGGCCGAGCAGTTCTTC. Amino acids: CAISEGLGAEQFF.

The chain has TRBV10-3 and TRBJ1-6; 11 nucleotides line up with TRBD1. This CDR3 comprises 15 residues. In germline, CDR1 is ENHRY, CDR2 SYGVKD. Losses at the gene ends were 10 bases for V and 8 bases for J; bases not matched to a gene: 10. Written as DNA, the CDR3 is TGTGCCAGCTGGACAGGGGGCGTAGGAGATTCACCCCTCCACTTT. Its translation is CASWTGGVGDSPLHF.

The V call is TRBV7-3, the J call TRBJ1-2; D gene uncertain. Germline V gene lookup returns CDR1 SGHTA and CDR2 FQGTGA. Trimming took 5 bases from V and 7 from J, leaving 14 bases between them. The CDR3 covers 13 residues. The CDR3 loop is CASSPGEGTGYTF. The CDR3 DNA reads TGTGCCAGCAGCCCGGGAGAAGGTACTGGCTACACCTTC.

This clonotype was observed at least ten times. The V and J genes are TRBV6-5 and TRBJ2-5, with 7 positions matching TRBD1. Trimming at V came to 4 bases and at J to 0 bases, leaving 5 bases not matched to a gene. Germline CDR1 and CDR2: MNHEY and SVGAGI. This CDR3 has 15 amino acids. CDR3: CASSSSGTDQETQYF. The CDR3 bases are TGTGCCAGCAGTTCTTCCGGGACAGACCAAGAGACCCAGTACTTC.